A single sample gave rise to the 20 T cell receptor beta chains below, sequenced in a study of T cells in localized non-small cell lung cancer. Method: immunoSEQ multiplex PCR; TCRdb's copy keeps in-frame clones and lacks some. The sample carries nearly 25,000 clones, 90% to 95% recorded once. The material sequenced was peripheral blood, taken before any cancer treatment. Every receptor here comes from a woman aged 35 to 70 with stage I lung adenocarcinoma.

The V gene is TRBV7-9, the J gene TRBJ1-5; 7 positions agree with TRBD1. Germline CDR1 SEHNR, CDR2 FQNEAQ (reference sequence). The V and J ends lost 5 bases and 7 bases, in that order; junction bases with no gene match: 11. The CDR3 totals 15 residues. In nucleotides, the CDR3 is TGTGCCAGCAGCGATGACAGGGCGGGTATCCAGCCCCAGCATTTT. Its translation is CASSDDRAGIQPQHF.

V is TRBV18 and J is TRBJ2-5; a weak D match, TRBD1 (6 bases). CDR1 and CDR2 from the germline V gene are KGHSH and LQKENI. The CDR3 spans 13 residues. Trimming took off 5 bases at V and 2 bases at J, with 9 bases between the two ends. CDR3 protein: CASSSDRQETQYF. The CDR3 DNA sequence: TGTGCCAGCTCATCGGACAGACAAGAGACCCAGTACTTC.

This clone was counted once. CDR3 nucleotide sequence: TGTGCCAGCAGCGTATCTAGCGGGGCCCGAGTGTCGGATGAGCAGTTCTTC. It encodes CASSVSSGARVSDEQFF. The chain is built from TRBV9 and TRBJ2-1; 9 bases align to TRBD2. The CDR3 is 17 amino acids. Germline CDR1 and CDR2: SGDLS and YYNGEE. J lost 8 bases, V lost 1 base, and 13 bases had no gene match.

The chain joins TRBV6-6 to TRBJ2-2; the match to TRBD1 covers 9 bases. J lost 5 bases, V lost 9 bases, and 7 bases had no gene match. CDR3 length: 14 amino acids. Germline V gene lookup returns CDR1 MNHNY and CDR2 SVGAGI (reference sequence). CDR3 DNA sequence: TGTGCCAGTTTACAGGGGGCATCTACCGGGGAGCTGTTTTTT. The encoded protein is CASLQGASTGELFF.

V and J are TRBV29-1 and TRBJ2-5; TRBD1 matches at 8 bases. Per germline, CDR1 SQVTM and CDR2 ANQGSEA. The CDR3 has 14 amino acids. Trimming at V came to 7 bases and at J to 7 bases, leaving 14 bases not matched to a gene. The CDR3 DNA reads TGCAGCGCTAAACCCCAGGGGGCAGGGGGGACCCAGTACTTC. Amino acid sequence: CSAKPQGAGGTQYF. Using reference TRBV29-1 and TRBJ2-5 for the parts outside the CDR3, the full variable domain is SAVISQKPSRDICQRGTSLTIQCQVDSQVTMMFWYRQQPGQSLTLIATANQGSEATYESGFVIDKFPISRPNLTFSTLTVSNMSPEDSSIYLCSAKPQGAGGTQYFGPGTRLLVL.

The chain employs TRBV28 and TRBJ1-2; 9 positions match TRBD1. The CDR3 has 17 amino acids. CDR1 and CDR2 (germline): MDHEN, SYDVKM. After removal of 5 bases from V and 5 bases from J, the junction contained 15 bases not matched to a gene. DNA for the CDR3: TGTGCCAGCAGTGATTCCGGGACAGGGCGAGTTGGGTATGGCTACACCTTC. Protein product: CASSDSGTGRVGYGYTF.

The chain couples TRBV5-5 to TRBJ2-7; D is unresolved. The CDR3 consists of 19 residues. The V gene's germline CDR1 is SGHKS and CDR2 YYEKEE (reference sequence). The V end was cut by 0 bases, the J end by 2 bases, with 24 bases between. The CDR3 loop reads CASSLAEPHAGFPTYEQYF. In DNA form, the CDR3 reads TGTGCCAGCAGCTTGGCCGAACCCCATGCCGGCTTTCCCACCTACGAGCAGTACTTC.

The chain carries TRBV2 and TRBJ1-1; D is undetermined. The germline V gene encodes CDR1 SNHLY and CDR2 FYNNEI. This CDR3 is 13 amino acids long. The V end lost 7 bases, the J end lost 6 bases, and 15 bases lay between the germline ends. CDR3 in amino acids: CASNTVRTAEAFF. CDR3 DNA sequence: TGTGCCAGCAACACGGTAAGGACCGCTGAAGCTTTCTTT.

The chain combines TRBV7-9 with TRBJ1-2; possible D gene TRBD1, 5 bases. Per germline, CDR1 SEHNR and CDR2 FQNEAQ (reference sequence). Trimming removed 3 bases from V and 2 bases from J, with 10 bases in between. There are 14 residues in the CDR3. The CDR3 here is CASSLVQANYGYTF. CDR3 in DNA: TGTGCCAGCAGCTTGGTACAGGCGAACTATGGCTACACCTTC.

The CDR3 nucleotides read TGTGCCAGTACACCGGACAGCCATCAGCCCCAGCATTTT. This encodes CASTPDSHQPQHF. The V call is TRBV19, the J call TRBJ1-5, with D perhaps TRBD1 (6 bases). Per germline, CDR1 LNHDA and CDR2 SQIVND (reference sequence). The V end was cut by 7 bases, the J end by 5 bases, with 12 bases between. The CDR3 consists of 13 residues.

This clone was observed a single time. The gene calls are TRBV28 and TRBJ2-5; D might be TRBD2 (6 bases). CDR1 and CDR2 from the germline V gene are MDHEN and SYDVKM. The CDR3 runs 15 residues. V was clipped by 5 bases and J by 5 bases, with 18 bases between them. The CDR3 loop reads CASSLPWGSGETQYF. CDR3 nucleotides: TGTGCCAGCAGTCTTCCGTGGGGGAGCGGGGAGACCCAGTACTTC.

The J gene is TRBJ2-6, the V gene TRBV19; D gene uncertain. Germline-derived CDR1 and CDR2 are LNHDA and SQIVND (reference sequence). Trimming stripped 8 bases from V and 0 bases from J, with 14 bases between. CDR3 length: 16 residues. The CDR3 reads CASSIGSSSGANVLTF. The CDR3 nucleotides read TGTGCCAGTTCAATCGGCAGCAGCTCTGGGGCCAACGTCCTGACTTTC.

The CDR3 DNA sequence: TGTGCCAGCAGCTTAGGAGGGGGCGCGGGCACTGAAGCTTTCTTT. Its translation is CASSLGGGAGTEAFF. The chain has TRBV7-8 and TRBJ1-1, with TRBD1 matching over 7 bases. The V segment lost 1 base and the J segment 4 bases; nucleotides outside the gene matches: 6. The CDR3 spans 15 residues. Germline V gives CDR1 SGHVS, CDR2 FQNEAQ.

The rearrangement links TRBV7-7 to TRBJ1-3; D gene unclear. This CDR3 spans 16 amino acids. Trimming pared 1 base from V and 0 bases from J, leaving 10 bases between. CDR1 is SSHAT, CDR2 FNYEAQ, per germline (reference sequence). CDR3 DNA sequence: TGTGCCAGCAGCTTAGGACGGCCAGGCTCTGGAAACACCATATATTTT. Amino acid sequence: CASSLGRPGSGNTIYF. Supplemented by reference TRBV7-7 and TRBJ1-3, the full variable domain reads GAGVSQSPRYKVTKRGQDVTLRCDPISSHATLYWYQQALGQGPEFLTYFNYEAQPDKSGLPSDRFSAERPEGSISTLTIQRTEQRDSAMYRCASSLGRPGSGNTIYFGEGSWLTVV.

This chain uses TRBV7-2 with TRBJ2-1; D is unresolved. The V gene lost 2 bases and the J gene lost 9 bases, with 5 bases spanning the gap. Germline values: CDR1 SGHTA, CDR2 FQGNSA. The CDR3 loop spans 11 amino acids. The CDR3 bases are TGTGCCAGCAGCTTAATGGGTGAGCAGTTCTTC. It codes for CASSLMGEQFF. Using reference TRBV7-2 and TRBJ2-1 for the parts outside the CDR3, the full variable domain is GAGVSQSPSNKVTEKGKDVELRCDPISGHTALYWYRQSLGQGLEFLIYFQGNSAPDKSGLPSDRFSAERTGGSVSTLTIQRTQQEDSAVYLCASSLMGEQFFGPGTRLTVL.

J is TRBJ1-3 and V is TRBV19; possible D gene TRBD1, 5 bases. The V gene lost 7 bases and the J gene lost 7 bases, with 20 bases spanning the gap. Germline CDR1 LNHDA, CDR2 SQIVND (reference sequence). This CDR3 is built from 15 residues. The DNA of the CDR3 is TGTGCCAGTAAACCGGGGGTTTATACGGCGAACACCATATATTTT. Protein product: CASKPGVYTANTIYF. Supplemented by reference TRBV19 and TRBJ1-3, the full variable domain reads DGGITQSPKYLFRKEGQNVTLSCEQNLNHDAMYWYRQDPGQGLRLIYYSQIVNDFQKGDIAEGYSVSREKKESFPLTVTSAQKNPTAFYLCASKPGVYTANTIYFGEGSWLTVV.

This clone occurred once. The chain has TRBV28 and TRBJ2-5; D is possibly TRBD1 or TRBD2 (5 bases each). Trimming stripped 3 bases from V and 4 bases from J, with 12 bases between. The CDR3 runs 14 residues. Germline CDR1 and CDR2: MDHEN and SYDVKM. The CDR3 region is CASSFGDVGETQYF. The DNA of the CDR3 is TGTGCCAGCAGTTTCGGGGACGTGGGAGAGACCCAGTACTTC.

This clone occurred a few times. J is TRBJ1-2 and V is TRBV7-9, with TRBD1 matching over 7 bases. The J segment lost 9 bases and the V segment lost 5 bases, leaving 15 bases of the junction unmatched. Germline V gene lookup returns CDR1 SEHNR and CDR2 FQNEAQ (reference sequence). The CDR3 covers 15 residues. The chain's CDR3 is CASSHATGRPVRYTF. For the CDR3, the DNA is TGTGCCAGCAGCCACGCGACAGGGAGACCCGTGCGCTACACCTTC.

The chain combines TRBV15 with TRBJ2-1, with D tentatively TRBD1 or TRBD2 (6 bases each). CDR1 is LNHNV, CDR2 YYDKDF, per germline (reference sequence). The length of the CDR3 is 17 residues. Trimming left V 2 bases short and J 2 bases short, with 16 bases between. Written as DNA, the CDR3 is TGTGCCACCAGCAGAACTTCGGGGGCCGCAGCCTACAATGAGCAGTTCTTC. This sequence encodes CATSRTSGAAAYNEQFF.

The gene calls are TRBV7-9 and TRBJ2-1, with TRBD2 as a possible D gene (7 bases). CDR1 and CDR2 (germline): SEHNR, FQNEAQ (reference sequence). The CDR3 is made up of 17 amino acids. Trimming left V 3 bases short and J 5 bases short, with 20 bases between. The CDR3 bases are TGTGCCAGCAGCTTCTTCGGGGGCGGGAGAGGCGACAATGAGCAGTTCTTC. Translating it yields CASSFFGGGRGDNEQFF.